Each of the 21 T cell receptor beta chains below was sequenced from the same sample in a study of T cells after yellow fever vaccination. TCRdb re-derived calls from the 5' RACE reads in MiXCR, one entry per CDR3 protein. Among over 150,000 distinct CDR3 sequences listed, about 7% were seen once. The sample consisted of CD4+ T cells sorted from PBMCs, taken 5 days after the first yellow fever vaccination. The receptors stem from a man aged 18 to 35 who received the YFV17D yellow fever vaccine.

The chain couples TRBV28 to TRBJ1-2; no firm D call. The germline V and J ends were trimmed by 6 bases and 5 bases, with 13 bases remaining between them. CDR1 and CDR2 (germline): MDHEN, SYDVKM. The CDR3 sequence is 13 residues long. CDR3 sequence: CASSPGPFYGYTF. DNA for the CDR3: TGTGCCAGCAGCCCTGGGCCCTTTTATGGCTACACCTTC.

The chain has TRBV7-3 and TRBJ1-1; D is unresolved. The CDR3 totals 14 residues. Trimming removed 1 base from V and 1 base from J, with 7 bases in between. Germline V gene lookup returns CDR1 SGHTA and CDR2 FQGTGA. For the CDR3, the DNA is TGTGCCAGCAGCTTAATGCCCCAGAACACTGAAGCTTTCTTT. It specifies CASSLMPQNTEAFF.

The V gene is TRBV20-1, the J gene TRBJ1-1, with D maybe TRBD1 (5 bases). The CDR3 is 13 amino acids. Germline CDR1 DFQATT, CDR2 SNEGSKA (reference sequence). V shed 2 bases and J shed 1 base, with 8 bases lying between them. DNA for the CDR3: TGCAGTGCTAGATCTGGGGCGAACACTGAAGCTTTCTTT. It codes for CSARSGANTEAFF.

At least ten counts were recorded for this clonotype. V gene TRBV20-1 combines with J gene TRBJ2-5; 12 nucleotides agree with TRBD1. The ends lost 6 bases at V and 5 bases at J; junction bases unmatched: 4. The CDR3 sequence is 13 residues long. Germline V gene data show CDR1 as DFQATT and CDR2 as SNEGSKA (reference sequence). The CDR3 DNA is TGCAGTGCCGGGACAGGGGGCTACGAGACCCAGTACTTC. Amino acids: CSAGTGGYETQYF.

Remarks on this clonotype: Given a much more abundant clone one base away, this may be a read error. The genes are TRBV12-3 or TRBV12-4 and TRBJ2-1; D uncertain. The CDR3 covers 13 residues. V dropped 3 bases and J dropped 6 bases, with 9 bases sitting between them. CDR3 protein: CASSLCQLNEQFF. The CDR3 DNA reads as TGTGCCAGCAGTTTGTGCCAACTCAATGAGCAGTTCTTC.

To note about this clonotype: This may stem from a read error, because a much larger clone lies one nucleotide away. V is TRBV4-3 and J is TRBJ2-3; no firm D call. The CDR3 is 14 amino acids. Germline V gene data show CDR1 as LGHNA and CDR2 as YSLEER. The DNA for the CDR3 is TGCGCCAGAAGCCAAGAGGCAGTCACAGATACGCAGTATTTT. It translates to CARSQEAVTDTQYF.

The chain uses TRBV20-1 and TRBJ2-5; no clear D gene. Germline loops: CDR1 DFQATT, CDR2 SNEGSKA (reference sequence). The CDR3 has 11 residues. V lost 4 bases, J lost 5 bases, and 8 bases lay in between. The CDR3 is CSATVGETQYF. The CDR3 DNA reads as TGCAGTGCTACAGTCGGTGAGACCCAGTACTTC.

In this sample, this clonotype turned up many times. The rearrangement links TRBV4-3 to TRBJ2-3; D is perhaps TRBD1 (6 bases). The CDR3 consists of 17 residues. Trimming pared 8 bases from V and 6 bases from J, leaving 27 bases between. From germline, CDR1 is LGHNA and CDR2 YSLEER. CDR3 sequence reads: CASARGGWSQNSDTQYF. As DNA, the CDR3 is TGCGCCAGCGCCCGAGGGGGATGGTCCCAAAATTCTGATACGCAGTATTTT.

The V call is TRBV20-1, the J call TRBJ2-7, with D unresolved. The V end lost 3 bases, the J end lost 1 base, and 13 bases lay between the germline ends. Germline V lookup: CDR1 DFQATT, CDR2 SNEGSKA (reference sequence). CDR3 length: 14 residues. The CDR3 reads CSASKPKDSYEQYV. The CDR3 DNA sequence: TGCAGTGCTAGTAAGCCCAAAGATTCCTACGAGCAGTACGTC.

There are many counts of this clonotype. The rearrangement links TRBV20-1 to TRBJ2-5, with D perhaps matching TRBD1 (5 bases). The length of the CDR3 is 15 residues. Germline CDR1 DFQATT, CDR2 SNEGSKA (reference sequence). The V end lost 0 bases, the J end lost 3 bases, and 14 bases lay between the germline ends. Here the CDR3 reads CSARDPQGWEETQYF. For the CDR3, the DNA is TGCAGTGCTAGAGATCCCCAGGGATGGGAAGAGACCCAGTACTTC.

This clonotype was seen ten or more times. The chain links TRBV3-1 to TRBJ2-2, with D unclear. This CDR3 has 14 residues. V was pared by 4 bases and J by 3 bases, with 9 bases between. Germline V gene sequence: CDR1 LGHDT, CDR2 YNNKEL (reference sequence). The CDR3 DNA follows: TGTGCCAGCAGCCTGAAAACTTACACCGGGGAGCTGTTTTTT. Encoded protein: CASSLKTYTGELFF. The whole variable domain, filled in from reference TRBV3-1 and TRBJ2-2, reads DTAVSQTPKYLVTQMGNDKSIKCEQNLGHDTMYWYKQDSKKFLKIMFSYNNKELIINETVPNRFSPKSPDKAHLNLHINSLELGDSAVYFCASSLKTYTGELFFGEGSRLTVL.

This clonotype was counted a few times. The CDR3 protein is CASSFRDSGLYF. CDR3 coding DNA: TGTGCCAGCAGTTTCCGGGACAGTGGCCTGTACTTC. This chain joins TRBV27 and TRBJ2-7; 7 positions agree with TRBD1. Looked up from germline, CDR1 is MNHEY and CDR2 is SMNVEV (reference sequence). J lost 12 bases, V lost 3 bases, and 8 bases had no gene match. This CDR3 has 12 amino acids.

In its sample, this clonotype was seen many times. The V call is TRBV6-2 or TRBV6-3, the J call TRBJ2-3, with D perhaps TRBD2 (6 bases). CDR1 is MNHEY, CDR2 SVGEGT, per germline. This CDR3 contains 12 residues. V was pared by 7 bases and J by 4 bases, with 9 bases between. The CDR3 protein is CASTWGADTQYF. The CDR3 nucleotides are TGTGCCAGCACTTGGGGGGCAGATACGCAGTATTTT.

This chain connects TRBV20-1 to TRBJ2-7, with 12 bases fitting TRBD1. In germline, CDR1 is DFQATT, CDR2 SNEGSKA (reference sequence). This CDR3 contains 14 residues. V trimming: 5 bases; J trimming: 5 bases; junction bases outside the gene matches: 7. The CDR3 sequence is CSAPVGQGAHEQYF. The CDR3, as DNA: TGCAGTGCTCCTGTGGGACAGGGGGCCCACGAGCAGTACTTC.

Many counts were recorded for this clonotype. V gene TRBV9 combines with J gene TRBJ1-2; 8 bases are shared with TRBD1. The germline V gene encodes CDR1 SGDLS and CDR2 YYNGEE. The CDR3 has 14 residues. After removal of 0 bases from V and 8 bases from J, the junction contained 6 bases not matched to a gene. CDR3 protein: CASSVAQGAKGYTF. The CDR3 region has the DNA TGTGCCAGCAGCGTAGCCCAGGGGGCGAAGGGCTACACCTTC.

This clonotype was picked up one time. J is TRBJ1-2 and V is TRBV5-1; 8 bases fit TRBD1. Germline V gene data show CDR1 as SGHRS and CDR2 as YFSETQ. V lost 3 bases, J lost 2 bases, and 6 bases stayed unmatched. The CDR3 loop spans 15 amino acids. CDR3 DNA sequence: TGCGCCAGCAGCTCCGACTGGACAGGGAACTATGGCTACACCTTC. Translation gives CASSSDWTGNYGYTF.

This chain connects TRBV12-3 or TRBV12-4 to TRBJ2-7, with D perhaps TRBD1 (5 bases). The CDR3 totals 13 residues. Trimming cost V 3 bases and J 2 bases, with 8 bases left between them. This CDR3 is CASSFSRAYEQYV. CDR3 nucleotide sequence: TGTGCCAGCAGTTTTAGCAGGGCCTACGAGCAGTACGTC.

This clonotype has only a few counts. J is TRBJ2-5 and V is TRBV5-1, with D possibly matching TRBD2 (6 bases). Trimming left V 0 bases short and J 2 bases short, with 23 bases between. The CDR3 totals 19 residues. CDR1 SGHRS and CDR2 YFSETQ come from the germline V gene. CDR3 in DNA: TGCGCCAGCAGCTTGGCCCTAACGTTAGCGGAACCATTTCAAGAGACCCAGTACTTC. Its protein product is CASSLALTLAEPFQETQYF.

This clonotype was observed many times. The rearrangement uses TRBV7-2 and TRBJ2-1; 9 nucleotides match TRBD1. This CDR3 has 15 residues. Germline-derived CDR1 and CDR2 are SGHTA and FQGNSA. The V and J ends lost 2 bases and 7 bases, in that order; junction bases with no gene match: 6. CDR3: CASSLNRGPGNEQFF. DNA of the CDR3: TGTGCCAGCAGCTTAAACAGGGGGCCGGGGAATGAGCAGTTCTTC.

This clonotype was counted ten times or more. The CDR3 nucleotides read TGTGCCAGCAGCCTCCGGGACGGGGACGAGCAGTACGTC. Protein sequence: CASSLRDGDEQYV. The chain couples TRBV21-1 to TRBJ2-7; the tabulated D call, TRBD1, remains unverified against the DNA. TRBV21-1 is a pseudogene locus. The CDR3 extends over 13 amino acids.

In DNA form, the CDR3 reads TGCGCCAGCAGCCTGGGACAGGGGGCCGAAGAAGCTTTCTTT. It translates to CASSLGQGAEEAFF. The chain recombines TRBV5-1 with TRBJ1-1, with 12 bases identical to TRBD1. The CDR3 loop spans 14 amino acids. The V segment lost 4 bases and the J segment 8 bases; nucleotides outside the gene matches: 6. Germline CDR1 SGHRS, CDR2 YFSETQ. The full variable domain, rest sourced from reference TRBV5-1 and TRBJ1-1, is KAGVTQTPRYLIKTRGQQVTLSCSPISGHRSVSWYQQTPGQGLQFLFEYFSETQRNKGNFPGRFSGRQFSNSRSEMNVSTLELGDSALYLCASSLGQGAEEAFFGQGTRLTVV.